A single sample is the source of the 14 T cell receptor beta chains below, sequenced in a study of T cells in Graves' hyperthyroidism and ophthalmopathy. Using RNA transcripts as the source, TCR beta CDR3 regions were amplified. The study used the HTBI primer set for a first-round RT-PCR of the TCR CDR3. TCRdb itself ran the multiplex PCR reads through MiXCR, one entry per CDR3 protein. The sample has 250,000 to 300,000 distinct CDR3 sequences, over 15% seen once. The sequenced sample was blood. The receptors here all came from an older woman with Graves' ophthalmopathy.

In this sample, this clonotype turned up many times. This sequence joins TRBV5-6 and TRBJ2-5; D call uncertain. CDR1 is SGHDT, CDR2 YYEEEE, per germline. CDR3 length: 12 residues. With 6 bases removed from V and 1 base from J, the gap between germline ends came to 7 bases. DNA for the CDR3: TGTGCCAGCACTGTCGGCCAAGAGACCCAGTACTTC. Its translation: CASTVGQETQYF.

This clonotype came up a few times. The chain joins TRBV18 to TRBJ1-2, with D perhaps matching TRBD1 (5 bases). CDR1 KGHSH and CDR2 LQKENI come from the germline V gene. Trimming left V 3 bases short and J 6 bases short, with 11 bases between. CDR3 size: 13 residues. CDR3 sequence reads: CASSPTTEDGYTF. CDR3 nucleotides: TGTGCCAGCTCACCGACGACAGAAGATGGCTACACCTTC.

Many counts were recorded for this clonotype. V is TRBV19 and J is TRBJ1-5; perhaps TRBD1 as D (5 bases). In germline, CDR1 is LNHDA, CDR2 SQIVND (reference sequence). This CDR3 region has 15 residues. Trimming took 6 bases from V and 0 from J, leaving 12 bases between them. The CDR3 here is CASRYGAYSNQPQHF. CDR3 nucleotides: TGTGCCAGTAGGTACGGGGCATATAGCAATCAGCCCCAGCATTTT.

This clonotype was recorded many times. This chain uses TRBV6-1 with TRBJ1-2; tentatively, D is TRBD1 (6 bases). This CDR3 has 15 residues. V was shortened by 1 base and J by 2 bases, with 11 bases between the two germline ends. The germline V gene has CDR1 MNHNS and CDR2 SASEGT. As DNA, the CDR3 is TGTGCCAGCAGTGAAGGGACAGTTGGGAACTATGGCTACACCTTC. Translated: CASSEGTVGNYGYTF.

This clonotype was seen ten or more times. The chain employs TRBV7-6 and TRBJ2-7, with D perhaps matching TRBD1 (5 bases). CDR3 length equals 13 residues. V was clipped by 0 bases and J by 3 bases, with 6 bases between them. Germline V CDR1 and CDR2: SGHVS, FNYEAQ. CDR3 amino acids: CASSLADSYEQYF. The CDR3 bases are TGTGCCAGCAGCTTAGCCGACAGCTACGAGCAGTACTTC.

Regarding this clonotype: An end of the junction does not agree with germline; a read error may underlie this. As DNA, the CDR3 is TGTGCCAGCAGAAACGAAAGGGGGCGATTTAGCAATGAGCAGCTCTTC. Its protein is CASRNERGRFSNEQLF. The chain carries TRBV6-1 and TRBJ2-1, with TRBD1 matching over 7 bases. Germline V lookup: CDR1 MNHNS, CDR2 SASEGT. The CDR3 loop spans 16 amino acids.

The table lists this clonotype with many counts. This chain joins TRBV6-1 and TRBJ2-5; TRBD2 aligns across 14 bases. With 6 bases clipped from V and 5 bases from J, the junction kept 2 bases outside the gene matches. Germline V lookup: CDR1 MNHNS, CDR2 SASEGT. This CDR3 contains 14 residues. The CDR3 DNA reads TGTGCCAGCAGGACTAGCGGGGGGGCGGAGACCCAGTACTTC. Protein: CASRTSGGAETQYF.

Points on this clonotype: This clone may be a read error of a much larger clone one base away. The chain couples TRBV30 to TRBJ2-1, with a possible D match to TRBD2 (6 bases). Germline V gene data show CDR1 as GTSNPN and CDR2 as SVGIG (reference sequence). This CDR3 is built from 14 residues. V lost 3 bases and J 6 bases, leaving 15 bases between the germline ends. CDR3 loop: CAWRFAGSGNEQFF. DNA for the CDR3: TGTGCCTGGAGGTTCGCGGGATCTGGCAATGAGCAGTTCTTC.

This clonotype was picked up many times. The chain carries TRBV28 and TRBJ2-3; 10 bases map to TRBD1. Germline CDR1 and CDR2: MDHEN and SYDVKM. V was clipped by 5 bases and J by 3 bases; unmatched bases: 5. This CDR3 has 15 amino acids. The CDR3 bases are TGTGCCAGCAGTCCACCGGGACAGGGGACAGATACGCAGTATTTT. It encodes CASSPPGQGTDTQYF.

CDR3 sequence: CASSFQGWNTEAFF. CDR3 in DNA: TGTGCCAGTAGTTTCCAGGGCTGGAACACTGAAGCTTTCTTT. The chain links TRBV19 to TRBJ1-1; D may be TRBD1 (5 bases). Trimming pared 5 bases from V and 1 base from J, leaving 11 bases between. Germline V gene data show CDR1 as LNHDA and CDR2 as SQIVND (reference sequence). The CDR3 runs to 14 residues.

The rearrangement joins TRBV20-1 to TRBJ1-2; D unresolved. With 0 bases removed from V and 3 bases from J, the gap between germline ends came to 11 bases. Germline V gene sequence: CDR1 DFQATT, CDR2 SNEGSKA (reference sequence). The CDR3 runs 14 residues. CDR3 residues: CSAREDWADYGYTF. The CDR3 DNA sequence: TGCAGTGCTAGAGAAGATTGGGCAGACTATGGCTACACCTTC.

This clonotype was picked up many times. This chain links TRBV3-1 with TRBJ1-6; D is uncertain. The germline V and J ends were trimmed by 7 bases and 7 bases, with 14 bases remaining between them. Germline CDR1 reads LGHDT; CDR2 reads YNNKEL (reference sequence). The CDR3 loop spans 14 amino acids. CDR3: CASTRNRQNSPLHF. CDR3 DNA sequence: TGTGCCAGCACGAGAAACAGACAAAATTCACCCCTCCACTTT.

The chain carries TRBV7-6 and TRBJ2-6; no firm D call. The germline CDR1 and CDR2 sequences are SGHVS and FNYEAQ. Trimming left V 5 bases short and J 0 bases short, with 17 bases between. CDR3 size: 18 residues. The CDR3 region has the DNA TGTGCCAGCAGCCCGGAAACCGCTGCAATCTCTGGGGCCAACGTCCTGACTTTC. Residues: CASSPETAAISGANVLTF.

Concerning this clonotype itself: One end of the junction is discordant with germline, which a read error may explain. V usage is TRBV5-1 and J usage is TRBJ2-3; D perhaps matches TRBD2 (5 bases). The V gene's germline CDR1 is SGHRS and CDR2 YFSETQ. The CDR3 is made up of 16 amino acids. CDR3 region: CAGSPPGAASTDTQYF. In DNA, the CDR3 is TGCGCCGGCAGCCCCCCCGGAGCGGCTAGCACAGATACGCAGTATTTT.